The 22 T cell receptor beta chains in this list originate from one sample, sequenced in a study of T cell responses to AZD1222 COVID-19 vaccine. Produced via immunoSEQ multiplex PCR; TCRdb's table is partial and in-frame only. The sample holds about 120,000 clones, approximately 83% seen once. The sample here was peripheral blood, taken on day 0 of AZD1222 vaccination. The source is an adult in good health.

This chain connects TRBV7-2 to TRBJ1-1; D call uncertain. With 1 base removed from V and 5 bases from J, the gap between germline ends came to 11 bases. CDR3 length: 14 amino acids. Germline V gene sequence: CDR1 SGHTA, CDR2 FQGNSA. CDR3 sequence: CASSLVLGKTEAFF. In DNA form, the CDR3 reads TGTGCCAGCAGCTTAGTTTTAGGGAAAACTGAAGCTTTCTTT.

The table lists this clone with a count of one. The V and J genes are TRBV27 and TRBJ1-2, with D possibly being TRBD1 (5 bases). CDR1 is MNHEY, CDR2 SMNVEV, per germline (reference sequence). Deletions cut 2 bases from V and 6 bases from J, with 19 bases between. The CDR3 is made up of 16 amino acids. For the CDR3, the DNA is TGTGCCAGCAGTTTAAACGGTGAGACAGTCGCGAATGGCTACACCTTC. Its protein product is CASSLNGETVANGYTF.

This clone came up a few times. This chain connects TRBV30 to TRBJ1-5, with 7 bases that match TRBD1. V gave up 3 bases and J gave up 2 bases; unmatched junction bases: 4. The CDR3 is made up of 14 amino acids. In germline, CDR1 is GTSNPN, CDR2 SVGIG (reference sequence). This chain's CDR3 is CAWSTTGGNQPQHF. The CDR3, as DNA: TGTGCCTGGAGCACAACAGGGGGCAATCAGCCCCAGCATTTT.

The DNA of the CDR3 is TGTGCCAGCAGCATCGGAGACAGGGGGCAAAAACTGTTTTTT. It is translated as CASSIGDRGQKLFF. This chain connects TRBV21-1 to TRBJ1-4; the table's D call of TRBD1 was not tested on the DNA. TRBV21-1 is a pseudogene. This CDR3 region has 14 residues.

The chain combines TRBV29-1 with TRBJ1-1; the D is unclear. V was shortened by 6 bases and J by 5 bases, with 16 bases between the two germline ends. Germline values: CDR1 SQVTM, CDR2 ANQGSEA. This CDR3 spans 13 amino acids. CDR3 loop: CSVVGPGPTEAFF. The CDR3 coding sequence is TGCAGCGTGGTTGGGCCCGGACCAACTGAAGCTTTCTTT.

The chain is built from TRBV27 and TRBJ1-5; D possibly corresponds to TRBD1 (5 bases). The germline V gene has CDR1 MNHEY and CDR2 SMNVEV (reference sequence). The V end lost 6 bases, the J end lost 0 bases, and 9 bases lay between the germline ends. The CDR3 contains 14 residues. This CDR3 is CASSPGGSNQPQHF. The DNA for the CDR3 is TGTGCCAGCAGCCCCGGGGGTAGCAATCAGCCCCAGCATTTT.

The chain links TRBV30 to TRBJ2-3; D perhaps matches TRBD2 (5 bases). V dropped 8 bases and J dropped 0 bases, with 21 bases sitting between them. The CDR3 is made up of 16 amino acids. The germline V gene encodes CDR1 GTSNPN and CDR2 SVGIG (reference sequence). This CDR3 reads CASGGGWSSSTDTQYF. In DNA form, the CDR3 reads TGTGCCAGCGGTGGTGGGTGGTCCTCTAGCACAGATACGCAGTATTTT.

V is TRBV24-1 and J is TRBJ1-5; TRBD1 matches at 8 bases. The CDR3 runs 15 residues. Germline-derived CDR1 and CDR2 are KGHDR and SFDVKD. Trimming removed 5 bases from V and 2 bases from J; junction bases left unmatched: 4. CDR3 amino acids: CATSGPGQGNQPQHF. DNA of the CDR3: TGTGCCACCAGTGGTCCGGGACAGGGCAATCAGCCCCAGCATTTT.

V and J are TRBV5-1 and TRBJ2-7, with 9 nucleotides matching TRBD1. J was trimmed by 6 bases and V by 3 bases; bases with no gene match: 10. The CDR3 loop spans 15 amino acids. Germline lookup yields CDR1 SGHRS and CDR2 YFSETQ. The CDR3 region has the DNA TGCGCCAGCAGCTCCGTCCCGGGACAGGGAAGCGAGCAGTACTTC. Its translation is CASSSVPGQGSEQYF. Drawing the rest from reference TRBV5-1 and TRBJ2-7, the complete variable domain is KAGVTQTPRYLIKTRGQQVTLSCSPISGHRSVSWYQQTPGQGLQFLFEYFSETQRNKGNFPGRFSGRQFSNSRSEMNVSTLELGDSALYLCASSSVPGQGSEQYFGPGTRLTVT.

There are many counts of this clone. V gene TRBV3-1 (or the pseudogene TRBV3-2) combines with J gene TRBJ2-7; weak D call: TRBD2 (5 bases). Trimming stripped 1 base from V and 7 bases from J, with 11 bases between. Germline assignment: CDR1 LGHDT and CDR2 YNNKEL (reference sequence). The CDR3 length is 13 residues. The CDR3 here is CASSQGTSGEQYF. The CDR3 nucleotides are TGTGCCAGCAGCCAAGGGACCAGCGGAGAGCAGTACTTC.

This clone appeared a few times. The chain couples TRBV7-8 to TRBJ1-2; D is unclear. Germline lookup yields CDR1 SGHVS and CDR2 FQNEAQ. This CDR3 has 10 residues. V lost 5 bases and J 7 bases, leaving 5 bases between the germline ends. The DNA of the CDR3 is TGTGCCAGCAGCGCCCTTGGCTACACCTTC. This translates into CASSALGYTF.

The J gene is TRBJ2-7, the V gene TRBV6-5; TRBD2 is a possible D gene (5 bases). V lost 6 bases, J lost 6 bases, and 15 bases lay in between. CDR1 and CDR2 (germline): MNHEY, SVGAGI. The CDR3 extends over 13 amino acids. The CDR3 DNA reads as TGTGCCAGCAGGAGGGAACTGGCAAGCGAGCAGTACTTC. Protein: CASRRELASEQYF.

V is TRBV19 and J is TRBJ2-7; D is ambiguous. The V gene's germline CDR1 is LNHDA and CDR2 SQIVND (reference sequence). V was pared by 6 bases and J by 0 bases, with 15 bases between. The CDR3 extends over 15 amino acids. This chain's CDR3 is CASSPDLTSSYEQYF. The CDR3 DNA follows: TGTGCCAGTAGCCCCGACTTGACTTCCTCCTACGAGCAGTACTTC.

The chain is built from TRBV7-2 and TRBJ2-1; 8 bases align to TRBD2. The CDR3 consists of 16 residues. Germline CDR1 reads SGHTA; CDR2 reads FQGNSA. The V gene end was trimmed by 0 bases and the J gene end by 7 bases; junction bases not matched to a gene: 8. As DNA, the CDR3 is TGTGCCAGCAGCTTAGCGCGGGGGGCCCTTGGTAATGAGCAGTTCTTC. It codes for CASSLARGALGNEQFF.

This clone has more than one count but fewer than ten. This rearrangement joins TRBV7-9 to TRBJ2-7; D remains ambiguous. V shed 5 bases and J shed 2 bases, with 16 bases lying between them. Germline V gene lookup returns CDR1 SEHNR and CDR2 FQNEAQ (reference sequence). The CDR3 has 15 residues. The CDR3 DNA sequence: TGTGCCAGCAGCCCCCCAAATTGGGAAACCTACGAGCAGTACTTC. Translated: CASSPPNWETYEQYF.

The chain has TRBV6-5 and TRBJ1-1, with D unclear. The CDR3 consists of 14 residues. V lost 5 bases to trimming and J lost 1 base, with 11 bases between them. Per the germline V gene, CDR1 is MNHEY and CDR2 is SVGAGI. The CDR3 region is CASSRVLRNTEAFF. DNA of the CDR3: TGTGCCAGCAGTAGGGTGTTAAGGAACACTGAAGCTTTCTTT.

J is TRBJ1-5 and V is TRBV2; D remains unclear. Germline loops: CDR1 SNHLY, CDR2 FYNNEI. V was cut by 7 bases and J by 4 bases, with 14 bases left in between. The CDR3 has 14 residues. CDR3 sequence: CASKTGARNQPQHF. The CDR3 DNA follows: TGTGCCAGCAAAACCGGCGCCCGGAATCAGCCCCAGCATTTT.

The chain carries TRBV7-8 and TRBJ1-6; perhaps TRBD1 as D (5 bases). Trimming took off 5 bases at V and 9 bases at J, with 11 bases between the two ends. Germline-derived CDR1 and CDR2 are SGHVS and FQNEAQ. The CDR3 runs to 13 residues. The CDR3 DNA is TGTGCCAGCAGCCCGGGGCTGGGTTCACCCCTCCACTTT. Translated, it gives CASSPGLGSPLHF.

CDR3 DNA sequence: TGCGCCAGCAGACTAGCGGGAGATCGCTTCGAGCAGTACTTC. This sequence encodes CASRLAGDRFEQYF. V is TRBV5-1 and J is TRBJ2-7; 11 bases are a match to TRBD2. CDR3 length: 14 amino acids. The ends lost 5 bases at V and 6 bases at J; junction bases unmatched: 7. Germline-derived CDR1 and CDR2 are SGHRS and YFSETQ.

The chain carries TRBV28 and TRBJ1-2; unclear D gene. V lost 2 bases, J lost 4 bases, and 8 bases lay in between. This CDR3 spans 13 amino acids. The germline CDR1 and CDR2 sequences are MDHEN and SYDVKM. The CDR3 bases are TGTGCCAGCAGTTTACCGGGAACCTATGGCTACACCTTC. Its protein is CASSLPGTYGYTF.

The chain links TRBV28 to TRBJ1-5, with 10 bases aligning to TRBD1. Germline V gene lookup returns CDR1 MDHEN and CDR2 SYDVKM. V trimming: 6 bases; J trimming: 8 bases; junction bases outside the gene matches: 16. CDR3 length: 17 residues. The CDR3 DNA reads TGTGCCAGCAGCCATGATTCCAGACAGGGGGCGGACGAGCCCCAGCATTTT. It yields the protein CASSHDSRQGADEPQHF.

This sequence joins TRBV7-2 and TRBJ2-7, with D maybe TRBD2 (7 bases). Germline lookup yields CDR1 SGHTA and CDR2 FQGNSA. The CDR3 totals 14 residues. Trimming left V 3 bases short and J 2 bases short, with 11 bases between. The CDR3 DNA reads TGTGCCAGCAGCTTCGGGGGGCGCCCCTACGAGCAGTACTTC. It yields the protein CASSFGGRPYEQYF.